The clone carrying this T cell receptor (beta chain) came up once. Its target is not known. This entry is derived from a study of cytomegalovirus exposure and HLA in healthy donors. Broader study findings: CMV serostatus was the only recorded immune exposure for donors. TCR beta V segments were, for the most part, productive about 87% or about 30% of the time in an earlier analysis. In a later analysis, across HLA loci, associated TCR counts were highest for DRB1, lowest for HLA-C.

There are 13 residues in the CDR3. V was shortened by 3 bases and J by 11 bases, with 14 bases between the two germline ends. The V gene's germline CDR1 is MDHEN and CDR2 SYDVKM. Researchers ran the PCR with 60 Vbeta and 13 Jbeta primers. Produced via immunoSEQ multiplex PCR; TCRdb's table is partial and in-frame only. The table lists over 110,000 clones, 70% to 85% of them singletons. The source is a male donor in good health and CMV-seronegative. The specimen was PBMCs. The rearrangement links TRBV28 to TRBJ1-5; unclear D gene. In DNA, the CDR3 is TGTGCCAGCAGTTTGGAGGTACTAATGGCCCAGCATTTT. This sequence encodes CASSLEVLMAQHF.